This entry concerns a single TCR beta chain. There is no known antigen for this receptor. Base qualities are not at hand, and no much larger clone is one base apart. These data come from a study of blood T cell repertoires in COVID-19 (dated by TCRdb to the early 2020s). Describing the broader study: Samples from collaborators originated in the United States, Italy and Spain and spanned both the acute and convalescent phases of COVID-19. The prospective study material was composed of cDNA or gDNA derived from T cells, B-cell-depleted T cells, or PBMCs. Subjects who had been exposed to COVID-19, were actively infected with it, or had recovered from it provided the deeply sampled blood TCRbeta repertoires that made up the dataset. The repertoires were released in a freely available public database meant as a resource for research on the immune response to SARS-CoV-2. The samples were drawn from two sources: the first 160 participants of the ongoing ImmuneRACE study, and fewer than 1,500 subjects contributed by 6 global collaborators. Sample metadata almost always included a de-identified subject ID, COVID-19 status, age in years and sex. Where HLA class I and class II types were available, the types were taken from metadata supplied by the sample provider, not from assay-based typing. What the study reported, not specific to this receptor: The quantity of clinical and demographic metadata differed by source and by participant and was supplied without curation.

The immunoSEQ Assay, a bias-controlled multiplex PCR, was used to amplify TCRbeta CDR3 regions from genomic DNA. Concerning the study's data processing: Within the assay, amplification of reference gene primers was used to estimate how many nucleated cells each sample contained. To quantify the absolute abundance of each unique TCRbeta CDR3 rearrangement, sequence reads were collapsed and filtered. For each sample, productive Simpson clonality was calculated by taking the square root of Simpson's diversity index across productive rearrangements. In TCRdb, the immuneACCESS table is reduced to in-frame sequences with V and J assigned. These tables do not hold every clone; where another copy was compared, an unresolved V gene accounts for under half, and the others remain unexplained. From that table come the V and J calls and clone size; the DNA was used to work out D and trimming. The sample yields tens of thousands of clones; around 78% were counted once. Roughly a sixth of the sample lies in the top ten.

The collaborating institutions used their own protocols to collect whole blood in K2EDTA tubes. For TCRbeta analysis, collaborators shipped samples as frozen whole blood, isolated PBMCs, or DNA extracted from either of those sample types. Trimming takes 4 bases off V and 3 bases off J; junction bases not matched to a gene: 9. From its cysteine to its phenylalanine, the CDR3 spans 15 amino acids. Only the CDR3 part of the read is kept: 45 bases, read in frame from the first base. Reading the germline V gene (reference sequence) gives CDR1 LNHDA and CDR2 SQIVND. Sequencing was performed on peripheral blood. The chain joins TRBV19 to TRBJ2-7, with 7 bases matching TRBD1. This TCR was sampled from a human donor in a cohort sampled during active COVID-19. The CDR3 reads as follows: CASSTQPGQSYEQYF. The nucleotide sequence is TGTGCCAGTAGTACGCAACCGGGACAGAGCTACGAGCAGTACTTC.